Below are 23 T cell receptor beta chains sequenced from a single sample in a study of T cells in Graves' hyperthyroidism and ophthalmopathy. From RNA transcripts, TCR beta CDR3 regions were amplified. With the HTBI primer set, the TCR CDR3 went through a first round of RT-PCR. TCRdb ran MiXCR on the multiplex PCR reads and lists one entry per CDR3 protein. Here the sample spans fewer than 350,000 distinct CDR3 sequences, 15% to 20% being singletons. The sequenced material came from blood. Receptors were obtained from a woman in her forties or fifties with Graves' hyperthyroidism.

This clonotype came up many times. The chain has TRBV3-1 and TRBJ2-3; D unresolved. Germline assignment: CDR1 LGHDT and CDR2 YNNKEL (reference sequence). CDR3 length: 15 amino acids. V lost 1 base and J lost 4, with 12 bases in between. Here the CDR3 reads CASSQVSASPDTQYF. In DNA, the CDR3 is TGTGCCAGCAGCCAAGTTTCGGCATCACCAGATACGCAGTATTTT.

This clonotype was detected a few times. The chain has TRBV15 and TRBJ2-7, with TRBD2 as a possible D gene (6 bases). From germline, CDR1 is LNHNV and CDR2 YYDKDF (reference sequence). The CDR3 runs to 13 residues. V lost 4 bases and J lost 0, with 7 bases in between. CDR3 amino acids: CATSTSASYEQYF. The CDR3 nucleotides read TGTGCCACCAGCACTAGCGCCTCCTACGAGCAGTACTTC.

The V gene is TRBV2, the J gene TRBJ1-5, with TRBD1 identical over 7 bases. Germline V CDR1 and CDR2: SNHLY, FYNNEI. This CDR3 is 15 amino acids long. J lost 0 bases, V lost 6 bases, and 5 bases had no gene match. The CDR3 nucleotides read TGTGCCAGCAGGGAACAGGGGAATAGCAATCAGCCCCAGCATTTT. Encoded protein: CASREQGNSNQPQHF.

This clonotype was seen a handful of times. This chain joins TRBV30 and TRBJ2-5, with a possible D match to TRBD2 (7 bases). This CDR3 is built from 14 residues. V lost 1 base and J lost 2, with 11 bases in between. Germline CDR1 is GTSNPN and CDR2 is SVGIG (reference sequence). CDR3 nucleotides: TGTGCCTGGAGTGCCGGGGGGCCTCAAGAGACCCAGTACTTC. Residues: CAWSAGGPQETQYF.

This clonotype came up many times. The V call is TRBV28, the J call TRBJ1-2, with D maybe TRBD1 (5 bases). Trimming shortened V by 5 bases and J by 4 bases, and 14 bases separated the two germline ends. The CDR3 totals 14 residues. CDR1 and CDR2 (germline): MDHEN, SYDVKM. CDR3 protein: CASSAPGRAYGYTF. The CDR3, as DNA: TGTGCCAGCAGTGCTCCGGGACGGGCCTATGGCTACACCTTC.

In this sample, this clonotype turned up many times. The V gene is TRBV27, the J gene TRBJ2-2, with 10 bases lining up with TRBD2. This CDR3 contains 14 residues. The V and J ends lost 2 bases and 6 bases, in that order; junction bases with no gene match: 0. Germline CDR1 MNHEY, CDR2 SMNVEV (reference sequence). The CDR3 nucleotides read TGTGCCAGCAGTTTAAGCGGGGGGGCCGGGGAGCTGTTTTTT. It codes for CASSLSGGAGELFF.

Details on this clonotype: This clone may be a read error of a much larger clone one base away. This chain's CDR3 is CASSESRTPYF. For the CDR3, the DNA is TGTGCCAGCAGTGAAAGTAGGACCCCGTACTTC. V and J are TRBV2 and TRBJ2-5; D is undetermined. Germline V gene data show CDR1 as SNHLY and CDR2 as FYNNEI. The CDR3 is 11 residues long.

CDR3 in amino acids: CASSQGGPAGYNEQFF. CDR3 nucleotides: TGTGCCAGCAGCCAAGGCGGACCAGCGGGTTACAATGAGCAGTTCTTC. V usage is TRBV11-2 and J usage is TRBJ2-1, with D possibly TRBD2 on 6 matching bases. Per germline, CDR1 SGHAT and CDR2 FQNNGV. V was pared by 5 bases and J by 4 bases, with 18 bases between. This CDR3 spans 16 amino acids.

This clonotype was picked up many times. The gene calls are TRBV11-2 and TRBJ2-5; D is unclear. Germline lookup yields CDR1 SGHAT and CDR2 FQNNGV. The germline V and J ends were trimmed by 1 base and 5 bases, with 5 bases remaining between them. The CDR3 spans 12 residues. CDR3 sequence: CASSLGLETQYF. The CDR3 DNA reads TGTGCCAGCAGCTTAGGGTTGGAGACCCAGTACTTC.

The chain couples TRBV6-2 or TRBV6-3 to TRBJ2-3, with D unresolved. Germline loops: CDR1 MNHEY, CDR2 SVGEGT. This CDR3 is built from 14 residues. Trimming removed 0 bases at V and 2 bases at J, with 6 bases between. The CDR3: CASSYSAPTDTQYF. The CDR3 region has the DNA TGTGCCAGCAGTTACTCAGCCCCCACAGATACGCAGTATTTT.

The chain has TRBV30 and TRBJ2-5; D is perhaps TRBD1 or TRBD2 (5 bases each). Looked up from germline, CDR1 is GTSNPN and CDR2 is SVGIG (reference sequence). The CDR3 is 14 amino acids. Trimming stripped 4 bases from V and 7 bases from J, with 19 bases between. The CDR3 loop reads CAWTTGTLGGTQYF. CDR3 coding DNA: TGTGCCTGGACCACCGGGACCCTCGGCGGGACCCAGTACTTC.

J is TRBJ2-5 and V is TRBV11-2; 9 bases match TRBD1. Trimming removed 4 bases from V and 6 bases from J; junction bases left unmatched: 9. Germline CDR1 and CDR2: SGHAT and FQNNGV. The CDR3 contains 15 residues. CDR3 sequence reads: CASSWGGTGTKTQYF. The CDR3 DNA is TGTGCCAGCAGCTGGGGGGGGACAGGGACAAAGACCCAGTACTTC.

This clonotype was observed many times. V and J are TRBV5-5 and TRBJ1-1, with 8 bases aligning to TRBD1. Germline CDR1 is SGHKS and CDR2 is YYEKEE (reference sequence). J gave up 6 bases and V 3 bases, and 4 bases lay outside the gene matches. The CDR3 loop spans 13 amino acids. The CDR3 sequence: CASSYTGGSEAFF. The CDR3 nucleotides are TGTGCCAGCAGCTACACAGGGGGTTCTGAAGCTTTCTTT.

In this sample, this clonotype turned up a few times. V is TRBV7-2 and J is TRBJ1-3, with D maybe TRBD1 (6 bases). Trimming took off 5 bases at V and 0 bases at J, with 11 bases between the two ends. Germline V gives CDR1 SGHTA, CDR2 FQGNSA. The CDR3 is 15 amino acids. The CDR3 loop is CASSPVGASGNTIYF. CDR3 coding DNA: TGTGCCAGCAGCCCGGTGGGGGCCTCTGGAAACACCATATATTTT.

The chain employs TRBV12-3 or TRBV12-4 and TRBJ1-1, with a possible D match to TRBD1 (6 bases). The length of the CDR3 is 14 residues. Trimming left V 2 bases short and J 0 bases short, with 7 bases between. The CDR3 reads CASSLRDMNTEAFF. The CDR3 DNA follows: TGTGCCAGCAGTTTAAGGGACATGAACACTGAAGCTTTCTTT.

CDR3 DNA sequence: TGCGCCAGCAGCCAAGCGTGGACAGGGCAGGAGACCCAGTACTTC. Its translation: CASSQAWTGQETQYF. The genes are TRBV4-1 and TRBJ2-5, with 8 bases aligning to TRBD1. The ends lost 1 base at V and 5 bases at J; junction bases unmatched: 6. The germline V gene encodes CDR1 MGHRA and CDR2 YSYEKL. CDR3 size: 15 residues.

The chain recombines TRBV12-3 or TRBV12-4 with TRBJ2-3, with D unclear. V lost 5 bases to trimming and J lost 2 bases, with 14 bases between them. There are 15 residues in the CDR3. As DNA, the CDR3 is TGTGCCAGCAGTCCTACAGCGTCTCTCACAGATACGCAGTATTTT. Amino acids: CASSPTASLTDTQYF.

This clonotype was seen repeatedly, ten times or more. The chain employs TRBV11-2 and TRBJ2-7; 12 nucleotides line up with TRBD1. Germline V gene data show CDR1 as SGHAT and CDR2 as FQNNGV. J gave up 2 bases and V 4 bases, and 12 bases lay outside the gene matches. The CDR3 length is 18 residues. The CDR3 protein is CASSYLRDRGLTTYEQYF. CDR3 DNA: TGTGCCAGCAGCTATCTCCGGGACAGGGGGCTGACGACCTACGAGCAGTACTTC.

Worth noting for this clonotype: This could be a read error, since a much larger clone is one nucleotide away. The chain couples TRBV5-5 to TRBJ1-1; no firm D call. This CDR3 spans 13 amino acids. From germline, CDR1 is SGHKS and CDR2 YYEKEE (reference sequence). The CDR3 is CASSLAPETEASF. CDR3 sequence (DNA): TGTGCCAGCAGCCTGGCCCCGGAGACTGAAGCTTCCTTT.

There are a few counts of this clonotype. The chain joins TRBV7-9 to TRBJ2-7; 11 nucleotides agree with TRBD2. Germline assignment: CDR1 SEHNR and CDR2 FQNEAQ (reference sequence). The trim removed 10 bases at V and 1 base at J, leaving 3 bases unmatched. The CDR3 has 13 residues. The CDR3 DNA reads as TGTGCCACGACTAGCGGGACATCCTACGAGCAGTACTTC. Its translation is CATTSGTSYEQYF.

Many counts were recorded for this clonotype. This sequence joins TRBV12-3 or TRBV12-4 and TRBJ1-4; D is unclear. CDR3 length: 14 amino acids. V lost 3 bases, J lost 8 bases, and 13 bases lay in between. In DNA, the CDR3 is TGTGCCAGCAGTTTCCCCCTGCGGGAGGAAAAACTGTTTTTT. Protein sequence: CASSFPLREEKLFF.

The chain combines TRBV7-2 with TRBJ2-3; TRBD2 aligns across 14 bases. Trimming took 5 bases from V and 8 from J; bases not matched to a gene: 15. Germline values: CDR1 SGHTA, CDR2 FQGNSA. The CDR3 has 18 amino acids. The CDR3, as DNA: TGTGCCAGCAGCCACGGGACTAGCGGGAGTTGGGGAGAGGGTACGCAGTATTTT. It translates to CASSHGTSGSWGEGTQYF.

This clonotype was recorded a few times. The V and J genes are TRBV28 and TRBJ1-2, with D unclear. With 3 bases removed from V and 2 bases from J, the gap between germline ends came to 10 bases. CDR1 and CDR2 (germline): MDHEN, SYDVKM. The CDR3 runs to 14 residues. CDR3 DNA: TGTGCCAGCAGTTTGGCCGGGAAAAACTATGGCTACACCTTC. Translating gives CASSLAGKNYGYTF.